This T cell receptor (beta chain) was sequenced in a study of blood T cell repertoires in COVID-19. About the research overall: PBMCs, B-cell-depleted T cells, or T cells provided the cDNA or gDNA that made up the material.

The CDR3 loop spans 15 amino acids. The germline gives CDR1 MNHEY, CDR2 SVGEGT. With V trimmed by 5 bases and J by 4 bases, 6 bases remained unmatched. Original handling: By means of reference gene primer amplification, nucleated cell counts were estimated. Using immunoSEQ multiplex PCR, the repertoire was profiled, and TCRdb retains in-frame clones only, with some absent. V, J and clone size are those of that table, while D and trimming were read from the DNA. The sample carries some 180,000 clones, 88% recorded once. Sample: peripheral blood. This sequence originates from a man aged 35 to 55 with active or convalescent COVID-19. The V gene is TRBV6-2 or TRBV6-3, the J gene TRBJ2-1, with 9 bases identical to TRBD2. CDR3 coding DNA: TGTGCCAGCAGTCAAGGACTAGCGCTATACAATGAGCAGTTCTTC. It codes for CASSQGLALYNEQFF.